Given below is one T cell receptor beta chain in context. Its antigen is undetermined. Germline and genes here are mouse. The read stops 4 residues short of the end of the CDR3; the missing end is completed from the germline J gene. The record originates from a study of CD8+ T cells in alopecia areata. Findings and caveats of the study: Clonality in lesional scalp, especially alopecia totalis/universalis, exceeded that of normal scalp.

Investigators isolated RNA and reverse transcribed it into cDNA to act as the sequencing template. Some clones are missing from TCRdb's copy, which holds only in-frame ones; the method was immunoSEQ multiplex PCR. The specimen has over 250,000 clones, none found just once. The CDR3 spans 15 residues. Germline V gene lookup returns CDR1 LGHNA and CDR2 YNLKQL (reference sequence). V gave up 2 bases and J gave up 0 bases, with 9 bases separating them. Markers used for sorting pooled cutaneous lymph node cells were CD4, CD8alpha, NKG2D, NKG2ACE and others. The gene calls are TRBV5 and TRBJ2-3; the D gene is possibly TRBD1 (6 bases). The clonotype comes from a C3H/HeJ mouse with alopecia areata. For this strain, the MHC haplotype corresponds to H2-k. The sequenced sample was CD4+ T cells sorted from a lymph node. Partial CDR3 DNA: TGTGCCAGCAGCCAACTCAGGGGTAGTGCAGAA. It is translated as CASSQLRGSAE. The CDR3 reads in full as CASSQLRGSAETLYF.